This T cell receptor (beta chain) was found in a study of T cells of healthy individuals. The V end was cut by 5 bases, the J end by 6 bases, with 16 bases between. The CDR3 is made up of 14 amino acids. TCRdb recomputed calls from the 5' RACE reads with MiXCR, one row per CDR3 protein. Of nearly 100,000 distinct CDR3 sequences in the sample, roughly 18% were seen once. This clonotype has ten or more counts. This TCR was sampled from a human donor in good health. V gene TRBV12-3 or TRBV12-4 combines with J gene TRBJ1-1, with D uncertain. CDR3 coding DNA: TGTGCCAGCAGTAGTCAAAGGGTATTCGCTGAAGCTTTCTTT. Translating gives CASSSQRVFAEAFF.